Following are 4 T cell receptor beta chains from one sample sequenced in a study of shared clonotypes between healthy human individuals. Using immunoSEQ multiplex PCR, the repertoire was profiled, and TCRdb retains in-frame clones only, with some absent. The data show roughly 1,500,000 clones, around 98% seen once. Sequencing was carried out using naive CD4+ T cells sorted from blood. Subset denoted: CD45RA+ positively selected. The receptor set was obtained from a man aged 30 to 45 in good health.

The chain recombines TRBV11-2 with TRBJ2-3, with TRBD1 matching over 8 bases. The ends lost 1 base at V and 8 bases at J; junction bases unmatched: 5. Germline-derived CDR1 and CDR2 are SGHAT and FQNNGV. CDR3 size: 14 residues. The CDR3 protein is CASSLGITGGTQYF. The CDR3 DNA sequence: TGTGCCAGCAGCTTAGGCATAACAGGGGGTACGCAGTATTTT. Combining the CDR3 with reference TRBV11-2 and TRBJ2-3 gives the whole variable domain EAGVAQSPRYKIIEKRQSVAFWCNPISGHATLYWYQQILGQGPKLLIQFQNNGVVDDSQLPKDRFSAERLKGVDSTLKIQPAKLEDSAVYLCASSLGITGGTQYFGPGTRLTVL.

The V and J genes are TRBV7-8 and TRBJ2-7; possibly TRBD2 for D (5 bases). The CDR3 totals 17 residues. Germline V lookup: CDR1 SGHVS, CDR2 FQNEAQ. Trimming cost V 1 base and J 0 bases, with 16 bases left between them. CDR3 coding DNA: TGTGCCAGCAGCTTAGGGGAGTCTGAGCGGCGCTCCTACGAGCAGTACTTC. Protein product: CASSLGESERRSYEQYF.

V usage is TRBV9 and J usage is TRBJ2-1, with 9 positions matching TRBD2. The CDR3 totals 14 residues. Germline V lookup: CDR1 SGDLS, CDR2 YYNGEE. V dropped 5 bases and J dropped 4; count of bases not matched to a gene: 4. The CDR3 protein is CASSNSGSYNEQFF. The CDR3 nucleotides read TGTGCCAGCAGTAATAGCGGGAGTTACAATGAGCAGTTCTTC.

The chain recombines TRBV7-9 with TRBJ1-2; D uncertain. The CDR3 spans 13 residues. V lost 3 bases to trimming and J lost 2 bases, with 7 bases between them. CDR1 SEHNR and CDR2 FQNEAQ come from the germline V gene (reference sequence). The CDR3 DNA is TGTGCCAGCAGCTTTCCGGGGAACTATGGCTACACCTTC. Its translation is CASSFPGNYGYTF.